These 15 T cell receptor beta chains were sequenced from one sample in a study of blood T cell repertoires in COVID-19 (dated by TCRdb to about 2020). The library relied on the immunoSEQ multiplex PCR assay. TCRdb stores this immuneACCESS table with in-frame sequences only. Part of the clones is absent; in the studies checked, under half of the shortfall reflects unresolved V genes, and no reason is known for the rest. In this sample the table shows 200,000 to 250,000 clones, around 88% of which occur a single time. About 15% of the sample is held by the ten biggest clonotypes. The material sequenced was PBMCs or T cells enriched from blood (not recorded which). The receptors come from a woman in her forties or fifties with acute COVID-19.

The genes are TRBV4-1 and TRBJ1-6, with D perhaps matching TRBD1 (5 bases). The CDR3 spans 16 residues. Trimming took off 0 bases at V and 9 bases at J, with 15 bases between the two ends. From germline, CDR1 is MGHRA and CDR2 YSYEKL. CDR3 DNA: TGCGCCAGCAGCCAAGATCAGGGCCTCTTTGGTTCACCCCTCCACTTT. Translating it yields CASSQDQGLFGSPLHF.

CDR3 in amino acids: CASSGQGLYEQYF. CDR3 nucleotide sequence: TGTGCCAGCAGTGGACAGGGTCTCTACGAGCAGTACTTC. The rearrangement links TRBV2 to TRBJ2-7; TRBD1 aligns across 7 bases. The CDR3 runs 13 residues. Looked up from germline, CDR1 is SNHLY and CDR2 is FYNNEI. V lost 4 bases to trimming and J lost 3 bases; unmatched junction nucleotides: 3.

The chain carries TRBV6-2 or TRBV6-3 and TRBJ2-5, with no clear D. This CDR3 region has 15 residues. Trimming removed 2 bases from V and 1 base from J, with 11 bases in between. Germline V gene data show CDR1 as MNHEY and CDR2 as SVGEGT. The CDR3 loop reads CASSYALVPQETQYF. The CDR3 DNA is TGTGCCAGCAGTTACGCCCTAGTTCCCCAAGAGACCCAGTACTTC.

The chain uses TRBV19 and TRBJ2-2; D might be TRBD2 (5 bases). The CDR3 loop spans 14 amino acids. With 1 base removed from V and 7 bases from J, the gap between germline ends came to 10 bases. CDR1 and CDR2 (germline): LNHDA, SQIVND (reference sequence). The CDR3: CASSIGTDIGELFF. CDR3 DNA: TGTGCCAGTAGTATAGGGACTGATATCGGGGAGCTGTTTTTT.

This chain joins TRBV28 and TRBJ1-5, with D perhaps matching TRBD1 (5 bases). V dropped 7 bases and J dropped 4 bases, with 14 bases sitting between them. The CDR3 loop spans 14 amino acids. Germline lookup yields CDR1 MDHEN and CDR2 SYDVKM. DNA for the CDR3: TGTGCCAGCACTCCTATTGGGGGGAATCAGCCCCAGCATTTT. Residues: CASTPIGGNQPQHF.

CDR3 residues: CASGTGLGGEQYF. DNA of the CDR3: TGTGCCAGCGGGACGGGTCTGGGGGGCGAGCAGTACTTC. The chain recombines TRBV27 with TRBJ2-7; D possibly corresponds to TRBD2 (6 bases). Trimming pared 8 bases from V and 6 bases from J, leaving 17 bases between. Germline V lookup: CDR1 MNHEY, CDR2 SMNVEV (reference sequence). CDR3 length: 13 residues.

This chain joins TRBV28 and TRBJ2-7; D unresolved. Deletions cut 4 bases from V and 2 bases from J, with 18 bases between. Germline CDR1 reads MDHEN; CDR2 reads SYDVKM. The CDR3 spans 16 residues. CDR3 coding DNA: TGTGCCAGCAGTTCGCCCCTGGCCAGTGAAACCTACGAGCAGTACTTC. Its translation is CASSSPLASETYEQYF.

This CDR3 is CASSFVASGNPRDNEQFF. The CDR3 DNA sequence: TGTGCCAGCAGTTTCGTGGCTAGCGGGAACCCCAGGGACAATGAGCAGTTCTTC. The chain joins TRBV28 to TRBJ2-1; 9 bases map to TRBD2. The CDR3 spans 18 residues. Germline loops: CDR1 MDHEN, CDR2 SYDVKM. The junction had 14 bases not matched to a gene; V was cut back by 3 bases and J by 5 bases.

V usage is TRBV24-1 and J usage is TRBJ2-7; 7 nucleotides agree with TRBD1. Looked up from germline, CDR1 is KGHDR and CDR2 is SFDVKD. The ends lost 5 bases at V and 1 base at J; junction bases unmatched: 10. CDR3 length equals 16 residues. The CDR3 sequence: CATSGTGTASSYEQYF. CDR3 nucleotide sequence: TGTGCCACCAGTGGAACCGGGACAGCCTCATCCTACGAGCAGTACTTC.

This sequence joins TRBV7-8 and TRBJ1-6, with TRBD1 as a possible D gene (5 bases). CDR1 is SGHVS, CDR2 FQNEAQ, per germline. V lost 0 bases, J lost 0 bases, and 6 bases lay in between. The CDR3 runs 16 residues. The CDR3 DNA is TGTGCCAGCAGCTTAGCAGGGGACTCCTATAATTCACCCCTCCACTTT. Its protein is CASSLAGDSYNSPLHF.

The J gene is TRBJ2-7, the V gene TRBV20-1; a weak D match, TRBD1 (6 bases). CDR1 and CDR2 (germline): DFQATT, SNEGSKA (reference sequence). The V end was cut by 4 bases, the J end by 6 bases, with 10 bases between. This CDR3 comprises 11 residues. The CDR3 reads CSAIRTAEQYF. CDR3 bases: TGCAGTGCTATTCGGACAGCCGAGCAGTACTTC.

CDR3 sequence: CASHPGGNHNEQFF. The CDR3 nucleotides read TGTGCCAGCCACCCGGGCGGGAATCACAATGAGCAGTTCTTC. This chain joins TRBV18 and TRBJ2-1; a weak D match, TRBD2 (6 bases). V shed 8 bases and J shed 5 bases, with 16 bases lying between them. CDR1 is KGHSH, CDR2 LQKENI, per germline. The CDR3 extends over 14 amino acids.

The chain is built from TRBV9 and TRBJ1-6; weak D call: TRBD1 (6 bases). Between the trimmed V and J ends, which lost 6 bases and 6 bases, there was a span of 16 bases. Per the germline V gene, CDR1 is SGDLS and CDR2 is YYNGEE. The CDR3 extends over 15 amino acids. CDR3 protein: CASTSTDSINSPLHF. The CDR3 DNA follows: TGTGCCAGCACCTCCACGGACAGTATTAATTCACCCCTCCACTTT.

The chain employs TRBV19 and TRBJ1-2, with 7 bases that match TRBD1. Trimming cost V 6 bases and J 1 base; bases outside gene matches: 8. The length of the CDR3 is 15 residues. Germline lookup yields CDR1 LNHDA and CDR2 SQIVND (reference sequence). The CDR3 DNA follows: TGTGCCAGTAGATCGGACAGGAACTTTAACTATGGCTACACCTTC. Residues: CASRSDRNFNYGYTF.

This clone came up a few times. The chain couples TRBV29-1 to TRBJ1-4, with 7 positions matching TRBD1. The CDR3 loop spans 12 amino acids. The ends lost 6 bases at V and 10 bases at J; junction bases unmatched: 8. Germline CDR1 is SQVTM and CDR2 is ANQGSEA. CDR3 residues: CSVGTVVGKLFF. The CDR3 DNA sequence: TGCAGCGTAGGGACAGTAGTTGGAAAACTGTTTTTT.